A selection of T cell receptor beta chains follows, all from one sample in a study of early T cells in non-severe SARS-CoV-2 infection. TCRdb redid the calling of the 5' RACE reads with MiXCR, one entry per CDR3 protein. This repertoire shows 30,000 to 40,000 distinct CDR3 sequences, around 7% found once; its top ten account for about 13%. The sample here was whole blood, taken at baseline. The receptors come from an adult who was a healthcare worker with PCR-confirmed SARS-CoV-2 infection or an uninfected control (not recorded which). Both conserved end residues are part of each CDR3. D genes are given only for firm matches. Clone size is shown for a subset of rows, as once, few, many or a class of expanded clone.

clone_size d_call j_call v_call cdr3_nt cdr3_aa
many - TRBJ2-3 TRBV7-9 TGTGCCAGCAGCCCACTAGAAGGGAGCACAGATACGCAGTATTTT CASSPLEGSTDTQYF
- - TRBJ2-1 TRBV19 TGTGCCAGTAGTGGTAGGGCACTGTACAATGAGCAGTTCTTC CASSGRALYNEQFF
many - TRBJ2-6 TRBV13 TGTGCCAGCAGCTTAGGCCCCCGAGCTTCTGGGGCCAACGTCCTGACTTTC CASSLGPRASGANVLTF
few TRBD2 TRBJ2-3 TRBV20-1 TGCAGTGCTAGAGATCGGGCTAGCGGGTACACAGATACGCAGTATTTT CSARDRASGYTDTQYF
many TRBD2 TRBJ2-2 TRBV2 TGTGCCAGCACCATTAGCGGGAGCCCCGGGGAGCTGTTTTTT CASTISGSPGELFF
- TRBD2 TRBJ2-1 TRBV7-2 TGTGCCAGCAGCTGGGGGGGCAATGAGCAGTTCTTC CASSWGGNEQFF
few - TRBJ2-1 TRBV7-2 TGTGCCAGCAGCCACCACCAGGGCTATGAGCAGTTCTTC CASSHHQGYEQFF
few TRBD2 TRBJ2-7 TRBV7-2 TGTGCCAGCAGCCCACCATGGACTAGCGGGAGGCATCGCTCCTACGAGCAGTACTTC CASSPPWTSGRHRSYEQYF
medium-sized - TRBJ2-7 TRBV5-1 TGCGCCAGCAGCCGCGGGGACAGCTACGAGCAGTACTTC CASSRGDSYEQYF
many - TRBJ1-1 TRBV11-2 TGTGCCAGCAGCCCAGACGGATACATGAACACTGAAGCTTTCTTT CASSPDGYMNTEAFF
- TRBD2 TRBJ2-1 TRBV29-1 TGCAGCGTTGAAAGCGGGAGCCCCTACAATGAGCAGTTCTTC CSVESGSPYNEQFF
few - TRBJ2-5 TRBV20-1 TGCAGTGCTAAATTTCCGCGCCAAGAGACCCAGTACTTC CSAKFPRQETQYF
few - TRBJ1-2 TRBV7-9 TGTGCCAGCAGCTTCAGAGTGGGATATGGCTACACCTTC CASSFRVGYGYTF
many - TRBJ1-2 TRBV10-3 TGTGCCACCCATGGGCCGCGCTATGGCTACACCTTC CATHGPRYGYTF
many TRBD1 TRBJ2-1 TRBV20-1 TGCAGTGCTAGAGATTTACCACAGGGGTTCCTCTCTAATGAGCAGTTCTTC CSARDLPQGFLSNEQFF
few - TRBJ2-5 TRBV7-6 TGTGCCAGCAGCTTGGAAGTAAATCAAGAGACCCAGTACTTC CASSLEVNQETQYF
- - TRBJ2-5 TRBV12-3/TRBV12-4 TGTGCCAGCAGTTTAAGGGGTACCGAGACCCAGTACTTC CASSLRGTETQYF